The 29 T cell receptor beta chains below were found in one sample sequenced in a study of blood T cell repertoires in COVID-19. TCRdb keeps only in-frame clones here, not all; method: immunoSEQ multiplex PCR. The table has around 200,000 clones, roughly four fifths seen once. Input material: peripheral blood. The receptors here all came from a woman in her thirties or forties with acute or convalescent COVID-19.

The chain employs TRBV10-3 and TRBJ2-2; no firm D call. Germline V gene sequence: CDR1 ENHRY, CDR2 SYGVKD. Trimming removed 0 bases at V and 2 bases at J, with 4 bases between. The CDR3 loop spans 14 amino acids. Here the CDR3 reads CAISESGNTGELFF. The CDR3 DNA sequence: TGTGCCATCAGTGAGTCTGGCAACACCGGGGAGCTGTTTTTT.

This chain connects TRBV18 to TRBJ2-2, with 9 bases matching TRBD2. The CDR3 spans 17 residues. J was trimmed by 6 bases and V by 2 bases; bases with no gene match: 10. The germline V gene has CDR1 KGHSH and CDR2 LQKENI. CDR3 bases: TGTGCCAGCTCACCATTAGTGATGCTAGCGGGATCCGGGGAGCTGTTTTTT. Its protein is CASSPLVMLAGSGELFF.

This sequence joins TRBV6-5 and TRBJ1-2; possible D gene TRBD1, 6 bases. The V end was cut by 5 bases, the J end by 4 bases, with 17 bases between. CDR3 length equals 15 residues. Germline CDR1 and CDR2: MNHEY and SVGAGI. CDR3 in amino acids: CASSTRQARFYGYTF. CDR3 DNA: TGTGCCAGCAGTACTAGACAGGCCCGCTTCTATGGCTACACCTTC.

The J gene is TRBJ2-3, the V gene TRBV7-3; 9 bases are shared with TRBD1. From germline, CDR1 is SGHTA and CDR2 FQGTGA. J gave up 4 bases and V 5 bases, and 4 bases lay outside the gene matches. The CDR3 extends over 14 amino acids. The CDR3 DNA sequence: TGTGCCAGCAGCCTCAGACAGGGGGCAGATACGCAGTATTTT. It codes for CASSLRQGADTQYF.

V and J are TRBV27 and TRBJ2-7; D is unresolved. V was shortened by 5 bases and J by 0 bases, with 8 bases between the two germline ends. Germline V CDR1 and CDR2: MNHEY, SMNVEV (reference sequence). This CDR3 comprises 13 residues. The chain's CDR3 is CASSPASSYEQYF. CDR3 DNA sequence: TGTGCCAGCAGTCCTGCTAGCTCCTACGAGCAGTACTTC.

The genes are TRBV6-5 and TRBJ1-1; 7 nucleotides line up with TRBD1. The CDR3 extends over 14 amino acids. Germline V gene lookup returns CDR1 MNHEY and CDR2 SVGAGI. V trimming: 4 bases; J trimming: 6 bases; junction bases outside the gene matches: 8. CDR3 region: CASSFILDRAEAFF. In DNA form, the CDR3 reads TGTGCCAGCAGTTTCATCTTAGACAGGGCTGAAGCTTTCTTT.

The rearrangement joins TRBV4-2 to TRBJ2-1, with TRBD2 identical over 12 bases. V trimming: 0 bases; J trimming: 9 bases; junction bases outside the gene matches: 9. CDR1 is LGHNA, CDR2 YNFKEQ, per germline. The CDR3 has 17 residues. CDR3 amino acids: CASSQDLASGGATEQFF. The CDR3 DNA reads TGTGCCAGCAGCCAAGATTTGGCTAGCGGGGGGGCCACTGAGCAGTTCTTC.

This clone was found once. Mismatch with germline at one junction end may stem from a read error. This chain uses TRBV5-6 with TRBJ1-2; the match to TRBD1 covers 9 bases. The CDR3 consists of 12 residues. The germline V gene encodes CDR1 SGHDT and CDR2 YYEEEE. The CDR3 coding sequence is TGTGCCAGCCATACAGGGGGCTATGGCCACACCTTC. Protein product: CASHTGGYGHTF.

Of note for this clone: A much larger clonotype is one base distant, so this may be a read error. The chain joins TRBV27 to TRBJ2-7; 7 nucleotides align to TRBD1. Germline V gene data show CDR1 as MNHEY and CDR2 as SMNVEV (reference sequence). The CDR3 is made up of 13 amino acids. With V trimmed by 6 bases and J by 3 bases, 5 bases remained unmatched. CDR3 amino acids: CASRPGQIYEQYF. In nucleotides, the CDR3 is TGTGCCAGCAGACCGGGACAGATCTACGAGCAGTACTTC.

The rearrangement uses TRBV6-5 and TRBJ2-1, with TRBD2 matching 12 bases. The CDR3 is made up of 15 amino acids. Germline V gene lookup returns CDR1 MNHEY and CDR2 SVGAGI. V was pared by 6 bases and J by 2 bases, with 2 bases of the junction left unmatched. CDR3 in DNA: TGTGCCAGCAGGGGACTAGCGGGTCCCTACAATGAGCAGTTCTTC. This encodes CASRGLAGPYNEQFF.

The rearrangement uses TRBV11-2 and TRBJ2-5; possibly TRBD2 for D (6 bases). Germline V lookup: CDR1 SGHAT, CDR2 FQNNGV. Trimming took off 2 bases at V and 4 bases at J, with 11 bases between the two ends. The CDR3 loop spans 14 amino acids. The CDR3 sequence is CASSLLLGGETQYF. Here the CDR3 DNA reads TGTGCCAGCAGCTTACTTCTCGGGGGAGAGACCCAGTACTTC. Based on the CDR3 plus reference TRBV11-2 and TRBJ2-5, the full variable domain is EAGVAQSPRYKIIEKRQSVAFWCNPISGHATLYWYQQILGQGPKLLIQFQNNGVVDDSQLPKDRFSAERLKGVDSTLKIQPAKLEDSAVYLCASSLLLGGETQYFGPGTRLLVL.

This chain links TRBV7-9 with TRBJ2-2, with 12 nucleotides matching TRBD1. Germline V gene data show CDR1 as SEHNR and CDR2 as FQNEAQ (reference sequence). The CDR3 consists of 15 residues. Unmatched junction bases numbered 2, after V lost 3 bases and J lost 6 bases. CDR3 DNA: TGTGCCAGCAGCTTGGGACAGGGGGCCTCCGGGGAGCTGTTTTTT. Translation: CASSLGQGASGELFF.

The rearrangement joins TRBV5-1 to TRBJ2-1; 14 bases align to TRBD2. The CDR3 covers 15 residues. The V gene end was trimmed by 0 bases and the J gene end by 10 bases; junction bases not matched to a gene: 3. Germline CDR1 SGHRS, CDR2 YFSETQ. The CDR3 DNA reads as TGCGCCAGCAGCTTGGGACTAGCGGGAGGGTACGAGCAGTTCTTC. Amino acid sequence: CASSLGLAGGYEQFF.

This clone was seen a single time. This rearrangement joins TRBV2 to TRBJ2-7; D is uncertain. V was cut by 3 bases and J by 4 bases, with 13 bases left in between. The germline V gene encodes CDR1 SNHLY and CDR2 FYNNEI. The CDR3 extends over 14 amino acids. Here the CDR3 DNA reads TGTGCCAGCAGTGATAGTTTCGCAATGTACGAGCAGTACTTC. Residues: CASSDSFAMYEQYF.

This rearrangement joins TRBV4-1 to TRBJ2-1; 9 nucleotides agree with TRBD2. The CDR3 runs 15 residues. The V and J ends lost 4 bases and 8 bases, in that order; junction bases with no gene match: 9. Germline V lookup: CDR1 MGHRA, CDR2 YSYEKL. The CDR3 nucleotides read TGCGCCAGCAGCCCCGGGGCGGGAGGGGCGGATGAGCAGTTCTTC. Its translation: CASSPGAGGADEQFF.

The V gene is TRBV29-1, the J gene TRBJ2-3, with D hard to call. This CDR3 comprises 13 residues. The ends were cut back, 4 bases at V and 1 base at J, with 9 bases in the middle. Germline CDR1 and CDR2: SQVTM and ANQGSEA. The CDR3 region has the DNA TGCAGCGTTGTCCCCGCGGGCACAGATACGCAGTATTTT. Residues: CSVVPAGTDTQYF.

The V gene is TRBV7-8, the J gene TRBJ1-5; D gene ambiguous. The CDR3 has 13 residues. The germline V gene encodes CDR1 SGHVS and CDR2 FQNEAQ. V lost 2 bases and J 4 bases, leaving 6 bases between the germline ends. The CDR3 protein is CASSLRENQPQHF. The CDR3 DNA is TGTGCCAGCAGCTTACGAGAGAATCAGCCCCAGCATTTT. The full variable domain, completed using reference TRBV7-8 and TRBJ1-5, is GAGVSQSPRYKVAKRGQDVALRCDPISGHVSLFWYQQALGQGPEFLTYFQNEAQLDKSGLPSDRFFAERPEGSVSTLKIQRTQQEDSAVYLCASSLRENQPQHFGDGTRLSIL.

J is TRBJ2-1 and V is TRBV24-1; TRBD2 matches 11 bases. Germline V lookup: CDR1 KGHDR, CDR2 SFDVKD. The CDR3 has 15 amino acids. The ends lost 11 bases at V and 8 bases at J; junction bases unmatched: 13. This chain's CDR3 is CARSGPSGRTDEQFF. The CDR3 region has the DNA TGTGCCAGATCGGGACCTAGCGGGAGGACTGATGAGCAGTTCTTC.

The genes are TRBV5-4 and TRBJ1-5; D remains ambiguous. Germline lookup yields CDR1 SGHNT and CDR2 YYREEE (reference sequence). This CDR3 is 15 amino acids long. Trimming took off 4 bases at V and 0 bases at J, with 11 bases between the two ends. The CDR3 DNA sequence: TGTGCCAGCAGCCTGGGAGGGATTAGCAATCAGCCCCAGCATTTT. Protein sequence: CASSLGGISNQPQHF.

The J gene is TRBJ2-4, the V gene TRBV6-1, with D maybe TRBD2 (6 bases). V was trimmed by 1 base and J by 1 base, leaving 11 bases between them. Germline CDR1 reads MNHNS; CDR2 reads SASEGT. The CDR3 covers 16 residues. DNA for the CDR3: TGTGCCAGCAGTGAAGGGAGGGACTTGGCCAAAAACATTCAGTACTTC. It translates to CASSEGRDLAKNIQYF.

This clone was recorded once. The gene calls are TRBV4-2 and TRBJ2-1; possibly TRBD2 for D (6 bases). The CDR3 runs 16 residues. Germline values: CDR1 LGHNA, CDR2 YNFKEQ. V lost 0 bases and J 0 bases, leaving 9 bases between the germline ends. CDR3 residues: CASSQDSGYSYNEQFF. Here the CDR3 DNA reads TGTGCCAGCAGCCAAGATAGCGGTTACTCCTACAATGAGCAGTTCTTC.

The chain is built from TRBV11-2 and TRBJ2-7; 10 bases fit TRBD2. V lost 4 bases to trimming and J lost 5 bases; unmatched junction nucleotides: 14. Germline V lookup: CDR1 SGHAT, CDR2 FQNNGV. The CDR3 sequence is 17 residues long. The DNA of the CDR3 is TGTGCCAGCAGCTCCATTAGTCAGCGGGGGGGCAGACACGAGCAGTACTTC. This encodes CASSSISQRGGRHEQYF.

This chain links TRBV28 with TRBJ1-3, with D perhaps TRBD1 (5 bases). The CDR3 spans 14 residues. V lost 7 bases and J lost 3, with 13 bases in between. Germline V lookup: CDR1 MDHEN, CDR2 SYDVKM. CDR3 loop: CASNMGQSGNTIYF. In DNA, the CDR3 is TGTGCCAGCAACATGGGGCAAAGTGGAAACACCATATATTTT.

The rearrangement uses TRBV3-1 (or the pseudogene TRBV3-2) and TRBJ1-2; no firm D call. The CDR3 has 14 amino acids. Germline CDR1 is LGHDT and CDR2 is YNNKEL (reference sequence). V was trimmed by 2 bases and J by 4 bases, leaving 11 bases between them. The CDR3 DNA reads as TGTGCCAGCAGCCAATTTGAGGGTGGCTATGGCTACACCTTC. Its translation is CASSQFEGGYGYTF.

The rearrangement uses TRBV7-8 and TRBJ2-3; 10 nucleotides line up with TRBD2. Trimming removed 2 bases from V and 3 bases from J; junction bases left unmatched: 5. The CDR3 is made up of 16 amino acids. Germline V gives CDR1 SGHVS, CDR2 FQNEAQ. CDR3 bases: TGTGCCAGCAGCTTAAACGGAGCGGGAGGGACAGATACGCAGTATTTT. It specifies CASSLNGAGGTDTQYF.

The chain is built from TRBV24-1 and TRBJ2-7, with no clear D. V lost 9 bases, J lost 7 bases, and 9 bases lay in between. Germline CDR1 and CDR2: KGHDR and SFDVKD. The CDR3 spans 10 residues. CDR3 amino acids: CATRPGEQYF. The CDR3 nucleotides are TGTGCCACCCGTCCCGGGGAGCAGTACTTC.

The rearrangement links TRBV2 to TRBJ2-2; 7 bases match TRBD1. From germline, CDR1 is SNHLY and CDR2 FYNNEI. V shed 6 bases and J 4 bases; nucleotides not matched to a gene: 8. The CDR3 has 15 amino acids. CDR3 sequence: CASSRDRAGTGELFF. The CDR3 DNA is TGTGCCAGCAGCCGCGACAGGGCAGGCACCGGGGAGCTGTTTTTT.

The gene calls are TRBV27 and TRBJ2-1; the D is unclear. Germline V gene data show CDR1 as MNHEY and CDR2 as SMNVEV (reference sequence). The CDR3 spans 14 residues. The ends were cut back, 3 bases at V and 4 bases at J, with 10 bases in the middle. In DNA form, the CDR3 reads TGTGCCAGCAGTTTCGCGGATATTTACAATGAGCAGTTCTTC. This codes for CASSFADIYNEQFF.

The chain recombines TRBV9 with TRBJ2-3, with TRBD2 matching over 8 bases. CDR3 length equals 21 residues. Germline CDR1 is SGDLS and CDR2 is YYNGEE. The V gene end was trimmed by 0 bases and the J gene end by 6 bases; junction bases not matched to a gene: 24. The CDR3 loop is CASSVVASGTSQGRHGDTQYF. In DNA, the CDR3 is TGTGCCAGCAGCGTAGTGGCCTCCGGGACTAGTCAGGGACGCCACGGGGATACGCAGTATTTT. Using reference TRBV9 and TRBJ2-3 for the parts outside the CDR3, the full variable domain is DSGVTQTPKHLITATGQRVTLRCSPRSGDLSVYWYQQSLDQGLQFLIQYYNGEERAKGNILERFSAQQFPDLHSELNLSSLELGDSALYFCASSVVASGTSQGRHGDTQYFGPGTRLTVL.